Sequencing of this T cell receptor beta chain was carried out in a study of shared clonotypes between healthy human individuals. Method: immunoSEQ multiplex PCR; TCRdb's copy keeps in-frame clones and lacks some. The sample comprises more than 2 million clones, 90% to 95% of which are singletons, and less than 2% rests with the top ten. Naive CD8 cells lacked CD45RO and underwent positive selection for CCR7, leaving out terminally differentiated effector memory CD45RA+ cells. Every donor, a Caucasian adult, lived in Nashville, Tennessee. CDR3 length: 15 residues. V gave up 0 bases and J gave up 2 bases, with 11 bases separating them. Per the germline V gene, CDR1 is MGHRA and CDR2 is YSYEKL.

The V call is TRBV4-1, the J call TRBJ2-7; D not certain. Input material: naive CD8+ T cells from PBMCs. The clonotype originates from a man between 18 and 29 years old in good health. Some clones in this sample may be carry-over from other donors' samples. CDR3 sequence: CASSQDRVTTYEQYF. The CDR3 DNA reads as TGCGCCAGCAGCCAAGATCGCGTCACAACCTACGAGCAGTACTTC.